This T cell receptor (beta chain) was documented in a study of regulatory T cells in long-lasting Graves disease. Study-wide points: Persistent disease showed a preference for TRBV28, TRBJ1-2 and TRBJ2-5. Results may be inaccurate due to the small sample size.

This clonotype was recorded many times. Its specificity is unknown. V lost 2 bases and J lost 0, with 10 bases in between. This CDR3 is built from 15 residues. Germline V CDR1 and CDR2: MNHEY, SMNVEV (reference sequence). As for time point: newly diagnosed GD, antithyroid drugs for less than 3 months. The TCR library was prepared using RNA isolated from PBMCs. Construction of TCR beta libraries relied on iRepertoire HTBI primers and on Arm-PCR targeting CDR3 regions. TCRdb passed the multiplex PCR reads through MiXCR, listing each CDR3 protein once. Seen here are approximately 400,000 distinct CDR3 sequences, over 14% observed once, and the top ten hold roughly 8%. This sample was also put to use in a study of T cells in Graves' hyperthyroidism and ophthalmopathy. That work adds: Blood also held most thyroid clonotypes expanded beyond 0.001. A model using 13 V-J features told ophthalmopathy apart from stable hyperthyroidism.

The chain employs TRBV27 and TRBJ2-5; a possible D gene is TRBD1 (5 bases). The sequencing used peripheral blood mononuclear cells (PBMCs), collected at new diagnosis, from a patient treated with antithyroid drugs. This clonotype originated in a woman aged 40-49 years with Graves disease. The CDR3 spells CASSLSRVYQETQYF. CDR3 coding DNA: TGTGCCAGCAGTTTAAGCAGGGTGTACCAAGAGACCCAGTACTTC.